The 25 T cell receptor beta chains presented below share a single source sample, sequenced in a study of T cell repertoires in cytomegalovirus infection. These receptors' targets are unknown. TCRdb analysed the reads with MiXCR anew, one entry per CDR3 protein. The table lists hundreds of thousands of distinct CDR3 sequences, roughly a third of them singletons. This specimen consisted of cultured PBMCs, obtained from culture after CMV antigen stimulation. All receptors come from a human donor in good health (CMV status not recorded). Some clones in this sample may be carry-over from other donors' samples.

With respect to this clonotype: Likely a read error: the CDR3 ends without its conserved phenylalanine or tryptophan. The CDR3 nucleotides read TGTGCCAGCAGTTATTACCGGGACTCCGACTCCTACGAGCAGTACTAC. Its protein is CASSYYRDSDSYEQYY. The chain recombines TRBV7-6 with TRBJ2-7; TRBD2 might be the D (6 bases). The length of the CDR3 is 16 residues. Germline V gene lookup returns CDR1 SGHVS and CDR2 FNYEAQ. Trimming removed 6 bases at V and 0 bases at J, with 18 bases between.

This CDR3 reads CASLDIEETQYF. The CDR3 nucleotides read TGTGCCAGCTTGGACATCGAAGAGACCCAGTACTTC. The chain is built from TRBV7-6 and TRBJ2-5; D is possibly TRBD1 (5 bases). Trimming shortened V by 8 bases and J by 3 bases, and 10 bases separated the two germline ends. The CDR3 loop spans 12 amino acids. The germline gives CDR1 SGHVS, CDR2 FNYEAQ.

This clonotype was counted at least ten times. The DNA for the CDR3 is TGCGCCAGCAGCCAACAGGCCCAGATTTACAGGGGGGGAAGCAATCAGCCCCAGCATTTT. Its translation is CASSQQAQIYRGGSNQPQHF. The V gene is TRBV4-1, the J gene TRBJ1-5; 8 bases match TRBD1. CDR3 length: 20 residues. Germline lookup yields CDR1 MGHRA and CDR2 YSYEKL. V lost 2 bases to trimming and J lost 1 base; unmatched junction nucleotides: 16.

The chain carries TRBV11-2 and TRBJ2-3; 11 positions match TRBD2. The CDR3 sequence is 18 residues long. Germline CDR1 SGHAT, CDR2 FQNNGV. V lost 0 bases, J lost 3 bases, and 8 bases stayed unmatched. For the CDR3, the DNA is TGTGCCAGCAGCTTAGAGGCACTTCTAGCGGGGGGAACAGATACGCAGTATTTT. It translates to CASSLEALLAGGTDTQYF.

A few counts support this clonotype. The chain recombines TRBV11-2 with TRBJ2-2; possible D gene TRBD1, 5 bases. Germline values: CDR1 SGHAT, CDR2 FQNNGV. Trimming removed 4 bases from V and 4 bases from J, with 10 bases in between. This CDR3 comprises 14 residues. DNA for the CDR3: TGTGCCAGCAGCTCTAGACAGACCACCGGGGAGCTGTTTTTT. This sequence encodes CASSSRQTTGELFF.

This clonotype was detected ten times or more. The genes are TRBV7-2 and TRBJ2-7, with D unresolved. This CDR3 is built from 15 residues. V lost 1 base and J 2 bases, leaving 12 bases between the germline ends. Germline V gene data show CDR1 as SGHTA and CDR2 as FQGNSA. CDR3 coding DNA: TGTGCCAGCAGCTTAGTGGGTGGCCAGGCCTACGAGCAGTACTTC. It yields the protein CASSLVGGQAYEQYF.

The rearrangement links TRBV2 to TRBJ2-2; 8 nucleotides match TRBD1. V shed 6 bases, J shed 5 bases, and the junction held 5 bases outside the gene matches. From germline, CDR1 is SNHLY and CDR2 FYNNEI. This CDR3 is built from 14 residues. CDR3: CASRETGATGELFF. In DNA form, the CDR3 reads TGTGCCAGCAGGGAGACAGGGGCAACCGGGGAGCTGTTTTTT.

V is TRBV19 and J is TRBJ1-1; D gene uncertain. CDR1 and CDR2 (germline): LNHDA, SQIVND (reference sequence). Deletions cut 7 bases from V and 3 bases from J, with 12 bases between. CDR3 length: 13 amino acids. CDR3 sequence (DNA): TGTGCCAGTAATCGACCCCCGGACACTGAAGCTTTCTTT. Translation gives CASNRPPDTEAFF.

The rearrangement links TRBV5-4 to TRBJ1-1; D is unclear. V was trimmed by 7 bases and J by 3 bases, leaving 7 bases between them. Germline loops: CDR1 SGHNT, CDR2 YYREEE (reference sequence). CDR3 length equals 11 residues. The CDR3 sequence: CASYSHTEAFF. DNA of the CDR3: TGTGCCAGCTACTCGCACACTGAAGCTTTCTTT.

This clonotype was observed a few times. The gene calls are TRBV6-8 and TRBJ1-1; D is unclear. The germline gives CDR1 MNHGY, CDR2 SAAAGT. Trimming removed 8 bases from V and 6 bases from J, with 19 bases in between. The CDR3 length is 14 residues. For the CDR3, the DNA is TGTGCCAGCTATAACTCGGAGAGGCTCGCTGAAGCTTTCTTT. Translated: CASYNSERLAEAFF.

The chain employs TRBV4-2 and TRBJ2-1; 8 bases line up with TRBD2. The CDR3 loop spans 15 amino acids. Germline V gene data show CDR1 as LGHNA and CDR2 as YNFKEQ. The ends lost 0 bases at V and 9 bases at J; junction bases unmatched: 7. The CDR3 DNA reads TGTGCCAGCAGCCAAGAAGCGGGGGCCGGTTCTGAGCAGTTCTTC. It is translated as CASSQEAGAGSEQFF.

The rearrangement joins TRBV20-1 to TRBJ2-7; TRBD2 matches 9 bases. V lost 5 bases and J lost 4; bases outside the gene matches: 6. Germline-derived CDR1 and CDR2 are DFQATT and SNEGSKA (reference sequence). The CDR3 runs to 13 residues. CDR3 region: CSAARGGRYEQYF. In DNA, the CDR3 is TGCAGTGCTGCGCGGGGGGGCCGGTACGAGCAGTACTTC.

The table lists this clonotype with many counts. J is TRBJ2-2 and V is TRBV7-8; D is unclear. The CDR3 consists of 16 residues. The germline gives CDR1 SGHVS, CDR2 FQNEAQ. The V end was cut by 1 base, the J end by 0 bases, with 9 bases between. The CDR3 loop reads CASSLVQTSNTGELFF. Written as DNA, the CDR3 is TGTGCCAGCAGCTTAGTCCAGACATCGAACACCGGGGAGCTGTTTTTT.

This clonotype was detected a few times. At one end the junction does not follow the germline gene, possibly because of a read error. This chain joins TRBV19 and TRBJ2-3; no reliable D call. In germline, CDR1 is LNHDA, CDR2 SQIVND (reference sequence). The CDR3 spans 13 residues. CDR3 in amino acids: CASCMEGTDTQYF. The CDR3 nucleotides read TGTGCCAGTTGTATGGAAGGGACAGATACGCAGTATTTT.

This chain connects TRBV11-2 to TRBJ2-7; the D call may be TRBD1 or TRBD2 (6 bases each). The ends were cut back, 5 bases at V and 0 bases at J, with 17 bases in the middle. This CDR3 contains 16 residues. Germline assignment: CDR1 SGHAT and CDR2 FQNNGV. CDR3 loop: CASSGRGRERSYEQYF. In nucleotides, the CDR3 is TGTGCCAGCAGCGGCAGGGGTCGGGAGCGCTCCTACGAGCAGTACTTC.

There are a few counts of this clonotype. An end of the junction does not agree with germline; a read error may underlie this. The chain is built from TRBV10-3 and TRBJ2-1; TRBD2 matches 7 bases. The CDR3 loop spans 15 amino acids. Looked up from germline, CDR1 is ENHRY and CDR2 is SYGVKD. The CDR3, as DNA: TGTGCCATCAGTGAGTGGGACTACTCCCACAATGAGCAGTTCTTC. This gives the protein CAISEWDYSHNEQFF.

This clonotype was observed a handful of times. This chain links TRBV12-3 or TRBV12-4 with TRBJ2-3, with D possibly being TRBD1 (5 bases). This CDR3 comprises 13 residues. Trimming removed 5 bases from V and 7 bases from J, with 13 bases in between. The DNA for the CDR3 is TGTGCCAGCAGTCTCAGGGCCCCTTATACGCAGTATTTT. This encodes CASSLRAPYTQYF.

This clonotype turned up a few times. The chain is built from TRBV6-1 and TRBJ2-7; D is ambiguous. This CDR3 is built from 14 residues. Germline assignment: CDR1 MNHNS and CDR2 SASEGT. Trimming stripped 0 bases from V and 0 bases from J, with 6 bases between. The CDR3 nucleotides read TGTGCCAGCAGTGAAGCAGGGATCTCCTACGAGCAGTACTTC. Residues: CASSEAGISYEQYF.

The chain links TRBV7-9 to TRBJ2-2; TRBD1 matches 7 bases. Germline V gene data show CDR1 as SEHNR and CDR2 as FQNEAQ (reference sequence). V lost 5 bases to trimming and J lost 3 bases; unmatched junction nucleotides: 12. The CDR3 extends over 17 amino acids. Here the CDR3 reads CASSAKTGQEHTGELFF. CDR3 bases: TGTGCCAGCAGCGCAAAGACAGGACAGGAGCACACCGGGGAGCTGTTTTTT.

In regard to this clonotype: At one end the junction does not follow the germline gene, possibly because of a read error. The chain uses TRBV5-1 and TRBJ2-2, with 7 bases identical to TRBD1. In germline, CDR1 is SGHRS, CDR2 YFSETQ. The CDR3 totals 16 residues. The CDR3 DNA sequence: TGCGCCGGCAGCCAGCCCGGGACAGACAGCACCGGGGAGCTGTTTTTT. As protein: CAGSQPGTDSTGELFF.

The table lists this clonotype with a few counts. V is TRBV4-3 and J is TRBJ2-3, with 8 bases lining up with TRBD2. Germline CDR1 is LGHNA and CDR2 is YSLEER. The CDR3 is 17 residues long. Germline trimming cut 0 bases from V and 3 bases from J; bases unmatched to any gene: 8. CDR3 protein: CASSQDPSSGSTDTQYF. The CDR3 DNA sequence: TGCGCCAGCAGCCAAGATCCCTCCAGCGGGAGTACAGATACGCAGTATTTT.

This clonotype has only a few counts. DNA of the CDR3: TGTGCCAGCAGTTCCCTGGGTGGTGAAGAGACCCAGTACTTC. Its translation is CASSSLGGEETQYF. The gene calls are TRBV12-3 or TRBV12-4 and TRBJ2-5; D gene ambiguous. The CDR3 contains 14 residues. V lost 4 bases and J 3 bases, leaving 12 bases between the germline ends.

This chain connects TRBV6-6 to TRBJ2-1; TRBD1 matches 7 bases. CDR1 MNHNY and CDR2 SVGAGI come from the germline V gene (reference sequence). This CDR3 spans 15 amino acids. V was clipped by 6 bases and J by 8 bases; unmatched bases: 13. The CDR3 loop is CASSLDRSGLDEQFF. The CDR3 nucleotides are TGTGCCAGCAGCCTGGACAGGTCAGGTTTGGATGAGCAGTTCTTC.

In this sample, this clonotype turned up a few times. V usage is TRBV6-2 or TRBV6-3 and J usage is TRBJ2-1, with a possible D match to TRBD1 (5 bases). This CDR3 is built from 13 residues. Trimming removed 6 bases from V and 8 bases from J, with 14 bases in between. Germline loops: CDR1 MNHEY, CDR2 SVGEGT. CDR3 sequence reads: CASRGVVLDEQFF. CDR3 DNA sequence: TGTGCCAGCAGAGGGGTTGTCTTGGATGAGCAGTTCTTC.

The chain recombines TRBV20-1 with TRBJ2-3, with 8 nucleotides matching TRBD2. Per the germline V gene, CDR1 is DFQATT and CDR2 is SNEGSKA (reference sequence). Germline trimming cut 6 bases from V and 4 bases from J; bases unmatched to any gene: 9. The CDR3 runs 14 residues. The CDR3 protein is CSAIVAGLADTQYF. The CDR3 nucleotides read TGCAGTGCCATTGTAGCGGGATTGGCAGATACGCAGTATTTT.